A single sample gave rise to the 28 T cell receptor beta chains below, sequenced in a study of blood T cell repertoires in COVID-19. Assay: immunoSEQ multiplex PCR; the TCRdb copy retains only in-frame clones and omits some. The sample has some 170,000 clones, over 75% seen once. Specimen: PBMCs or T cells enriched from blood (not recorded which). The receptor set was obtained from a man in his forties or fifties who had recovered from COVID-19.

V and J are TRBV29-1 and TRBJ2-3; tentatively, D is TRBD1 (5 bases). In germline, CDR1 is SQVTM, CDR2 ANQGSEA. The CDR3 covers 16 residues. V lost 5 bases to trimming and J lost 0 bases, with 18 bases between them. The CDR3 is CSVPGDLGPSTDTQYF. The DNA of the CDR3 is TGCAGCGTTCCAGGAGACCTGGGGCCTAGCACAGATACGCAGTATTTT.

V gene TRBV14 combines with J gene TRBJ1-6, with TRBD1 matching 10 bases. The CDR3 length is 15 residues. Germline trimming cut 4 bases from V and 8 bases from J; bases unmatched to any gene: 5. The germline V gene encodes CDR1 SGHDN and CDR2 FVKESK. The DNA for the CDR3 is TGTGCCAGCAGCCCAGGACAGGGGGTAGATTCACCCCTCCACTTT. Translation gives CASSPGQGVDSPLHF.

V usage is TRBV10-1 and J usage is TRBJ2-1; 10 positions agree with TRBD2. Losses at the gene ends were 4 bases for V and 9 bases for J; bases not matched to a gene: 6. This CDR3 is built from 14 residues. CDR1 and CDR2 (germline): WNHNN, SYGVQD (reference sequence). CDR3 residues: CASSALAGGGEQFF. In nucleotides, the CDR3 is TGCGCCAGCAGTGCATTAGCGGGGGGTGGTGAGCAGTTCTTC.

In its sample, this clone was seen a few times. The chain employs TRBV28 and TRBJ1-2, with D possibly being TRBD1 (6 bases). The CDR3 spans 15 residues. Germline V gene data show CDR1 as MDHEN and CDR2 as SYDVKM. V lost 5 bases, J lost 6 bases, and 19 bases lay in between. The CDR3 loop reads CASSPPATGWDGYTF. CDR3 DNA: TGTGCCAGCAGTCCCCCAGCCACAGGGTGGGATGGCTACACCTTC.

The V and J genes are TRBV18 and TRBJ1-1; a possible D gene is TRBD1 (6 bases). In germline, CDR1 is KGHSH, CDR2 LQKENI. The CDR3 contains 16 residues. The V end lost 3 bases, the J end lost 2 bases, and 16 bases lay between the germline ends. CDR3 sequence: CASSPGKGEINTEAFF. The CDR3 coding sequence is TGTGCCAGCTCACCGGGGAAGGGGGAGATCAACACTGAAGCTTTCTTT.

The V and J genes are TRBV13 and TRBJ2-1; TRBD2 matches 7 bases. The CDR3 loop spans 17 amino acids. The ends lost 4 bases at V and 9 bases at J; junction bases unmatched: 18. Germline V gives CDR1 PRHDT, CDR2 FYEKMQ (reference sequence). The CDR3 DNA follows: TGTGCCAGCAGCTCACTCTTCGAGGCGGGGGTGGTAGGTGAGCAGTTCTTC. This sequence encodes CASSSLFEAGVVGEQFF.

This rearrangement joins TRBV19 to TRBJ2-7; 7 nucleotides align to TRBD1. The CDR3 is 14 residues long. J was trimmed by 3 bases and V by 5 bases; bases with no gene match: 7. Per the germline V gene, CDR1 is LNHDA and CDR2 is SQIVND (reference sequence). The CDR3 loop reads CASSPGTVLYEQYF. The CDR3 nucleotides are TGTGCCAGTAGTCCCGGGACAGTACTCTACGAGCAGTACTTC.

CDR3 amino acids: CAAKQDAYGYTF. The CDR3 bases are TGTGCAGCTAAACAGGACGCCTATGGCTACACCTTC. The chain links TRBV25-1 to TRBJ1-2; TRBD1 is a possible D gene (5 bases). CDR1 is MGHDK, CDR2 SYGVNS, per germline. CDR3 length: 12 amino acids.

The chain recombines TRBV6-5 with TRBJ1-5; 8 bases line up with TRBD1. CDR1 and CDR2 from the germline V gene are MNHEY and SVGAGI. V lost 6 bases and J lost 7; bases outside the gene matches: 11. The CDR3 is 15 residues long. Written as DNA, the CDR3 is TGTGCCAGCAGGTTGGGGGGACAGGAGGAACAGCCCCAGCATTTT. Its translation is CASRLGGQEEQPQHF.

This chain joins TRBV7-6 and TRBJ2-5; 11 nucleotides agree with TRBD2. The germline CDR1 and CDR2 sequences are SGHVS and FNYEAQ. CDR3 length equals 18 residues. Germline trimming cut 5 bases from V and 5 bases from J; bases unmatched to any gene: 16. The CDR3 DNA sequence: TGTGCCAGCAGCAAAGATCGGGGGCTAGCGGGGGGTTTCGAGACCCAGTACTTC. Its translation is CASSKDRGLAGGFETQYF.

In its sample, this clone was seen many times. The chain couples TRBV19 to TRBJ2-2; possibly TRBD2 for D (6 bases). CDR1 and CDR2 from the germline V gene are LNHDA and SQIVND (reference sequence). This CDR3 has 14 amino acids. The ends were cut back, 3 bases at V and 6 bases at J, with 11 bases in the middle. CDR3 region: CASSMGRGSGELFF. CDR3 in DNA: TGTGCCAGTAGTATGGGACGGGGGTCCGGGGAGCTGTTTTTT.

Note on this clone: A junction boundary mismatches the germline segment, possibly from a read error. CDR3 coding DNA: TGCGCCAGCAGCCAAGATCGGACCCTCGAAGGGGCATTT. Its translation: CASSQDRTLEGAF. This chain connects TRBV4-1 to TRBJ2-3, with D tentatively TRBD1 (5 bases). Germline V gives CDR1 MGHRA, CDR2 YSYEKL. The CDR3 has 13 amino acids.

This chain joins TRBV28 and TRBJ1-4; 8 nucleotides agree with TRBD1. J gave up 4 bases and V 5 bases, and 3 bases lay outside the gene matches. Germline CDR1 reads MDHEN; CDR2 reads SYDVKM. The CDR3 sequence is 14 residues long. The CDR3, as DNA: TGTGCCAGCAGTCAGACAGGGGATAATGAAAAACTGTTTTTT. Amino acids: CASSQTGDNEKLFF.

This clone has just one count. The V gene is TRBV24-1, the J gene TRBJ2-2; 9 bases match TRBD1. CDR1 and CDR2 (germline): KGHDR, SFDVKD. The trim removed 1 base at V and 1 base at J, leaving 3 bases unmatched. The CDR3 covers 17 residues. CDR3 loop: CATSDFAGQGNTGELFF. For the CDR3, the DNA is TGTGCCACCAGTGATTTTGCGGGACAGGGGAACACCGGGGAGCTGTTTTTT.

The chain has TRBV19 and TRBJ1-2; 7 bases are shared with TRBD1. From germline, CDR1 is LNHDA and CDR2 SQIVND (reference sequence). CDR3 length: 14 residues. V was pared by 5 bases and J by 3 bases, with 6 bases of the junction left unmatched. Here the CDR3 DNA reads TGTGCCAGTAGTGAGAGGGGGCGATACTATGGCTACACCTTC. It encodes CASSERGRYYGYTF. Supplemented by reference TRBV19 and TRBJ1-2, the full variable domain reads DGGITQSPKYLFRKEGQNVTLSCEQNLNHDAMYWYRQDPGQGLRLIYYSQIVNDFQKGDIAEGYSVSREKKESFPLTVTSAQKNPTAFYLCASSERGRYYGYTFGSGTRLTVV.

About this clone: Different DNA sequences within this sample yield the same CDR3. This CDR3 reads CASTRGGSGNTIYF. CDR3 nucleotide sequence: TGTGCCAGTACTCGGGGTGGGTCTGGAAACACCATATATTTT. This rearrangement joins TRBV19 to TRBJ1-3, with unresolved D. CDR1 and CDR2 (germline): LNHDA, SQIVND (reference sequence). V gave up 7 bases and J gave up 1 base, with 11 bases separating them. The CDR3 contains 14 residues.

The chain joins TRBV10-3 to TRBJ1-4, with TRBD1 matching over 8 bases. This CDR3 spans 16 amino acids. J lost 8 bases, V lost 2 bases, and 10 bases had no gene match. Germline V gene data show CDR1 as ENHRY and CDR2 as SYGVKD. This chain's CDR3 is CAISEPWTGNVEKLFF. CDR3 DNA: TGTGCCATCAGTGAGCCTTGGACAGGGAATGTGGAAAAACTGTTTTTT.

The CDR3 sequence is CAWSVLEAGGTQETQYF. In DNA, the CDR3 is TGTGCCTGGAGTGTACTTGAGGCGGGGGGGACCCAAGAGACCCAGTACTTC. This chain joins TRBV30 and TRBJ2-5, with 9 bases matching TRBD2. The CDR3 consists of 17 residues. Germline assignment: CDR1 GTSNPN and CDR2 SVGIG (reference sequence). V lost 0 bases and J lost 1; bases outside the gene matches: 9.

The CDR3: CAISDPQYNSPLHF. CDR3 coding DNA: TGTGCCATCAGTGATCCACAATATAATTCACCCCTCCACTTT. The V and J genes are TRBV10-3 and TRBJ1-6, with D unresolved. The CDR3 has 14 amino acids. V was cut by 3 bases and J by 4 bases, with 7 bases left in between. The germline V gene encodes CDR1 ENHRY and CDR2 SYGVKD.

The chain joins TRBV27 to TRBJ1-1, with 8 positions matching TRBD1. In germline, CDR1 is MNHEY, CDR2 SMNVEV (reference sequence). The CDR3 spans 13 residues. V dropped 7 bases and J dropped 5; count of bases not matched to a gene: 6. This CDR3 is CASKDRGWTEAFF. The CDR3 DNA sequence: TGTGCCAGCAAAGACAGGGGTTGGACTGAAGCTTTCTTT.

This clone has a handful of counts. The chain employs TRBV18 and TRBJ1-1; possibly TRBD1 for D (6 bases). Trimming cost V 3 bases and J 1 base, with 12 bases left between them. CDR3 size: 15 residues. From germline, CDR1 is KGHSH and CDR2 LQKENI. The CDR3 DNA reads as TGTGCCAGCTCACCGGGAGACAGGCGGAACACTGAAGCTTTCTTT. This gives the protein CASSPGDRRNTEAFF.

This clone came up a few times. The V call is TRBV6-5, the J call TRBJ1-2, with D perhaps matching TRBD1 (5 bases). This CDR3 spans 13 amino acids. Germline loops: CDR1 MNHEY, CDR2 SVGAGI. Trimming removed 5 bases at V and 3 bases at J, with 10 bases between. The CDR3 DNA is TGTGCCAGCAGTCCCGGCAGGGACTATGGCTACACCTTC. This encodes CASSPGRDYGYTF.

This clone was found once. The CDR3 bases are TGTGCCAGCAGCCCCGGTACGGGGTACGAGCAGTACGTC. It encodes CASSPGTGYEQYV. The chain joins TRBV6-5 to TRBJ2-7, with TRBD2 as a possible D gene (5 bases). The CDR3 runs to 13 residues. The V and J ends lost 6 bases and 4 bases respectively, with 13 bases between them. The germline V gene has CDR1 MNHEY and CDR2 SVGAGI.

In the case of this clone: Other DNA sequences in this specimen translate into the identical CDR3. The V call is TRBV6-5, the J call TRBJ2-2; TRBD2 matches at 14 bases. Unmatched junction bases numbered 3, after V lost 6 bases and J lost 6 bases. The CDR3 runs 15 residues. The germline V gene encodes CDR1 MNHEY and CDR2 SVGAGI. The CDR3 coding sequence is TGTGCCAGCAGCCGACTAGCGGGGGGGCCCGGGGAGCTGTTTTTT. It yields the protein CASSRLAGGPGELFF.

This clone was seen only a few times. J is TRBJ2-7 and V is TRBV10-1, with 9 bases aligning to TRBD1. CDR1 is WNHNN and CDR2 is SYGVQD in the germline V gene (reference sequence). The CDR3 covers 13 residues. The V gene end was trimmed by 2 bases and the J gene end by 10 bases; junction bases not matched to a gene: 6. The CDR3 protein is CASSEGTGGYQYF. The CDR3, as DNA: TGCGCCAGCAGTGAGGGAACAGGGGGCTATCAGTACTTC.

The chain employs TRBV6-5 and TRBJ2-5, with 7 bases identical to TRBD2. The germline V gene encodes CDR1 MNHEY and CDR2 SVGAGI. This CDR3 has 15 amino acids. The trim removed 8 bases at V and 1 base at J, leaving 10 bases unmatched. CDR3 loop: CASGRASSSQETQYF. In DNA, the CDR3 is TGTGCCAGCGGGAGGGCATCGAGTAGCCAAGAGACCCAGTACTTC.

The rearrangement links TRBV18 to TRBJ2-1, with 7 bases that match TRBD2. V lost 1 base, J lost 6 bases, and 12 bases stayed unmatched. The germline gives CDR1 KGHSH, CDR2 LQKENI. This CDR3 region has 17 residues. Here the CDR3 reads CASSPREASGGFNEQFF. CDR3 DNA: TGTGCCAGCTCACCACGAGAGGCTAGCGGCGGATTCAATGAGCAGTTCTTC.

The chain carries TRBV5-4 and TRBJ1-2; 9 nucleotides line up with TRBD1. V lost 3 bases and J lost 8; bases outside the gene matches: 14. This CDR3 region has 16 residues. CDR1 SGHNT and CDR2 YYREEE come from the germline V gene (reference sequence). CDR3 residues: CASSSAGTGTSRGYTF. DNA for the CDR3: TGTGCCAGCAGCTCCGCCGGGACAGGGACTTCTCGGGGCTACACCTTC.